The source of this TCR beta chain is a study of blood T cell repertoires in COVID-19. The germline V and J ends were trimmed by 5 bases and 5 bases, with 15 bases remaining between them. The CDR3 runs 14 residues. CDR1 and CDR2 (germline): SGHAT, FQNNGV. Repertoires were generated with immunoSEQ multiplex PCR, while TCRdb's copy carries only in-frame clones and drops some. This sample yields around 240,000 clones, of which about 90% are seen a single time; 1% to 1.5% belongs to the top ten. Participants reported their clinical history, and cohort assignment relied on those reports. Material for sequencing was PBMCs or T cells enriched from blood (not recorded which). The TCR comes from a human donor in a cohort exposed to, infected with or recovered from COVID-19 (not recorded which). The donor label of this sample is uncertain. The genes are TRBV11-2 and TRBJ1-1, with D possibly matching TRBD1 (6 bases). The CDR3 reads CASSTDSGMTEAFF. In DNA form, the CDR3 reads TGTGCCAGCAGCACGGACAGTGGGATGACTGAAGCTTTCTTT.